This T cell receptor (beta chain) was sequenced for a study of early T cells in non-severe SARS-CoV-2 infection. Study-wide results and limits: In VDJdb matching, anti-spike CD8 responses were favored while private and CD4 specificities went missing.

V was clipped by 7 bases and J by 6 bases, with 13 bases between them. This CDR3 spans 14 amino acids. The germline gives CDR1 LGHDT, CDR2 YNNKEL (reference sequence). cDNA molecules, individually, were tagged with unique molecular identifiers. TCRdb recomputed calls from the 5' RACE reads with MiXCR, one row per CDR3 protein. The sample contains some 30,000 distinct CDR3 sequences, about 6% of which appear only once. Many counts were recorded for this clonotype. Its antigen is unknown. The V call is TRBV3-1, the J call TRBJ1-6, with D possibly being TRBD1 (6 bases). Sequencing input: whole blood. The origin of this receptor is an adult who was a healthcare worker with PCR-confirmed SARS-CoV-2 infection or an uninfected control (not recorded which). CDR3 region: CASKGGAFNSPLHF. The CDR3 region has the DNA TGTGCCAGCAAGGGGGGCGCCTTTAATTCACCCCTCCACTTT.